This is a list of T cell receptor beta chains from one sample in a study of blood T cell repertoires in COVID-19. Sequencing was performed with immunoSEQ multiplex PCR; in TCRdb, only in-frame clones are kept and a portion is missing. The data show some 180,000 clones, just under 85% seen once. Sequenced sample: peripheral blood. These TCRs come from a woman of 80 years or more with COVID-19, enrolled during active disease. Each CDR3 is given with its conserved first and last residue. A D gene is named only where the DNA matches it firmly. Clone size is stated in some rows and not others, as once, few, many or a class when expanded.

v_gene	d_gene	abundance	j_gene	CDR3nt	CDR3aa
TRBV18	TRBD1	NA	TRBJ1-3	TGTGCCAGCTCGCCCGGGACAGCGTCAGGAAACACCATATATTTT	CASSPGTASGNTIYF
TRBV3-1/TRBV3-2	TRBD2	NA	TRBJ2-1	TGTGCCAGCAGCCAAAGAGGGAGGGTTGTGAATGAGCAGTTCTTC	CASSQRGRVVNEQFF
TRBV11-3	TRBD1	NA	TRBJ1-1	TGTGCCAGCAGCGCCGGGACAGGGGGCGGTGAAGCTTTCTTT	CASSAGTGGGEAFF
TRBV6-2/TRBV6-3	NA	NA	TRBJ2-1	TGTGCCAGCAGTTACGAAAGGGGGGGACTTGAGCAGTTCTTC	CASSYERGGLEQFF
TRBV6-6	TRBD1	NA	TRBJ2-7	TGTGCCAGCACCCCCCGGGGGGACAGGGTAAAGTACTTC	CASTPRGDRVKYF
TRBV6-6	NA	NA	TRBJ1-5	TGTGCCAGCAGCTTAATCGGGGGTGGCAATCAGCCCCAGCATTTT	CASSLIGGGNQPQHF
TRBV7-2	NA	NA	TRBJ1-2	TGTGCCAGCAGCTTTCATGGAGATTATGGCTACACCTTC	CASSFHGDYGYTF
TRBV7-9	TRBD1	NA	TRBJ2-5	TGTGCCAGCAGCCAAACAGGGGAAGAGACCCAGTACTTC	CASSQTGEETQYF
TRBV6-5	NA	NA	TRBJ1-5	TGTGCCAGCAGTTACTCCCGGGGGAATCAGCCCCAGCATTTT	CASSYSRGNQPQHF
TRBV3-1/TRBV3-2	NA	NA	TRBJ1-3	TGTGCCAGCAGCCAAGATCCGGGAACCTCTGGAAACACCATATATTTT	CASSQDPGTSGNTIYF
TRBV11-2	TRBD1	NA	TRBJ1-6	TGTGCCAGCAGCTTCTCCGGGACAGGGATCTCACCCCTCCACTTT	CASSFSGTGISPLHF
TRBV19	NA	NA	TRBJ1-2	TGTGCCAGTAGGACGGGACACCTGGATACTAGGAACTATGGCTACACCTTC	CASRTGHLDTRNYGYTF
TRBV9	NA	once	TRBJ2-1	TGTGCCAGCAGCGTAGGAGCCTACAATGAGCAGTTCTTC	CASSVGAYNEQFF
TRBV24-1	TRBD2	NA	TRBJ2-3	TGTGCCACCAGTTCCTCGGGGGGGAGCACAGATACGCAGTATTTT	CATSSSGGSTDTQYF
TRBV5-6	TRBD2	NA	TRBJ2-1	TGTGCCAGCAGCTTGAGTAGCGGGGGTATTTTTGGCGATGAGCAGTTCTTC	CASSLSSGGIFGDEQFF
TRBV7-9	NA	NA	TRBJ1-5	TGTGCCAGCAGCCCGGGGAGCAATCAGCCCCAGCATTTT	CASSPGSNQPQHF
TRBV5-5	TRBD1	NA	TRBJ1-2	TGTGCCAGCACTCTATTCCAGGGGGCTAACTATGGCTACACCTTC	CASTLFQGANYGYTF
TRBV4-1	TRBD1	NA	TRBJ2-1	TGCGCCAGCAGCCCCCAGGGGGCTGGCTACAATGAGCAGTTCTTC	CASSPQGAGYNEQFF
TRBV5-1	TRBD1	few	TRBJ1-2	TGCGCCAGCAGTGCTGCCGGGACAGTATCTGGCTACACCTTC	CASSAAGTVSGYTF
TRBV6-1	TRBD1	NA	TRBJ1-2	TGTGCCAGCAGTGAAAGGAGGGCCAGGGGGGCCTATGGCTACACCTTC	CASSERRARGAYGYTF
TRBV5-5	TRBD1	few	TRBJ1-4	TGTGCCAGCAGCTTGGACGGGACAGCTAATGAAAAACTGTTTTTT	CASSLDGTANEKLFF
TRBV2	TRBD1	NA	TRBJ1-6	TGTGCCAGCAGCTCCGGGACAGGGTATTCACCCCTCCACTTT	CASSSGTGYSPLHF
TRBV18	NA	NA	TRBJ1-4	TGTGCCAGCTCACCCCGCGGTAATGAAAAACTGTTTTTT	CASSPRGNEKLFF
TRBV19	TRBD2	NA	TRBJ2-7	TGTGCCAGTAGTTTTGCCGCAGCGGGAGGTTATTCCTACGAGCAGTACTTC	CASSFAAAGGYSYEQYF
TRBV25-1	NA	NA	TRBJ2-7	TGTGCCAGCAAGGGGTGGGGGACACCTGCGTACTTC	CASKGWGTPAYF
TRBV27	NA	NA	TRBJ1-5	TGTGCCAGCGCCGGACAGAGGGGGTTAGCCCAGCATTTT	CASAGQRGLAQHF
TRBV10-3	TRBD2	NA	TRBJ2-2	TGTGCCATCAGTGACCCTAGCGGGGGGACCGGGGAGCTGTTTTTT	CAISDPSGGTGELFF
TRBV3-1/TRBV3-2	TRBD1	NA	TRBJ1-2	TGTGCCAGCAGCCCATACGACAGGGTTCGGTATGGCTACACCTTC	CASSPYDRVRYGYTF
TRBV7-8	NA	NA	TRBJ1-2	TGTGCCAGCAGCAACAAAGGGGTTGGAGGCTACACCTTC	CASSNKGVGGYTF
TRBV10-2	NA	once	TRBJ2-1	TGCGCCAGCACCGAGGTAGCAGAGCAGTTCTTC	CASTEVAEQFF
TRBV5-1	NA	NA	TRBJ1-5	TGCGCCAGCAGCTCCGGGGAGAGCAATCAGCCCCAGCATTTT	CASSSGESNQPQHF
TRBV18	NA	NA	TRBJ1-6	TGTGCCAGCTCACCACACAGGACATCACCCCTCCACTTT	CASSPHRTSPLHF
TRBV19	NA	once	TRBJ1-5	TGTGCCAGTAGTACTTCGGGAGGCAATCAGCCCCAGCATTTT	CASSTSGGNQPQHF
TRBV5-1	TRBD1	NA	TRBJ2-7	TGCGCCAGCAGTCGAGGGACAGGGATGGGGGTATACGAGCAGTACTTC	CASSRGTGMGVYEQYF
TRBV9	TRBD1	NA	TRBJ1-1	TGTGCCAGCAGTCCGAGGGGGCTGAACACTGAAGCTTTCTTT	CASSPRGLNTEAFF
TRBV4-2	NA	NA	TRBJ1-1	TGTGCCAGCAGCCAAGAGACAGTATGGAACACTGAAGCTTTCTTT	CASSQETVWNTEAFF
TRBV9	TRBD1	NA	TRBJ1-3	TGTGCCAGCAGCCTTGGACAGGGTACAGGAAACACCATATATTTT	CASSLGQGTGNTIYF
TRBV5-1	TRBD1	NA	TRBJ1-4	TGCGCCAGCAGCTTGGGGGCTGGGACAGGGTCTGAAAAACTGTTTTTT	CASSLGAGTGSEKLFF
TRBV27	NA	NA	TRBJ2-3	TGTGCCAGCAAACAGAAAACAGGGAACACAGATACGCAGTATTTT	CASKQKTGNTDTQYF
TRBV5-1	NA	NA	TRBJ2-5	TGCGCCAGCTCCCCGTCCGGGGTCCAAGAGACCCAGTACTTC	CASSPSGVQETQYF
TRBV5-1	NA	NA	TRBJ1-3	TGCGCCAGCAGCCCCAGCTCTGGAAACACCATATATTTT	CASSPSSGNTIYF
TRBV13	TRBD1	NA	TRBJ2-7	TGTGCCAGCAGGAGGGACAGGTACTCCTACGAGCAGTACTTC	CASRRDRYSYEQYF
TRBV18	TRBD1	NA	TRBJ2-3	TGTGCCAGCTCACGAATAAAGACAGGGGGATTCACAGATACGCAGTATTTT	CASSRIKTGGFTDTQYF
TRBV6-5	NA	NA	TRBJ2-5	TGTGCCAGCGCACCGGGACTTCAAGAGACCCAGTACTTC	CASAPGLQETQYF
TRBV3-1/TRBV3-2	TRBD2	once	TRBJ2-2	TGTGCCAGCAGCCCGGGGACTAGCACGAACACCGGGGAGCTGTTTTTT	CASSPGTSTNTGELFF
TRBV27	NA	NA	TRBJ2-3	TGTGCCAGCAGTTTAACAGCGGGCACCTCCACAGATACGCAGTATTTT	CASSLTAGTSTDTQYF
TRBV5-1	TRBD2	NA	TRBJ2-3	TGCGCCAGCAGTCCTGGGTCGGCGGGAGAAGATACGCAGTATTTT	CASSPGSAGEDTQYF
TRBV5-1	NA	NA	TRBJ1-1	TGCGCCAGCCGTTCTGGGGCTGGCGACACTGAAGCTTTCTTT	CASRSGAGDTEAFF
TRBV29-1	NA	NA	TRBJ2-5	TGCAGCGTCCTCTCCGTGACAGCCGAAAAAGAGACCCAGTACTTC	CSVLSVTAEKETQYF